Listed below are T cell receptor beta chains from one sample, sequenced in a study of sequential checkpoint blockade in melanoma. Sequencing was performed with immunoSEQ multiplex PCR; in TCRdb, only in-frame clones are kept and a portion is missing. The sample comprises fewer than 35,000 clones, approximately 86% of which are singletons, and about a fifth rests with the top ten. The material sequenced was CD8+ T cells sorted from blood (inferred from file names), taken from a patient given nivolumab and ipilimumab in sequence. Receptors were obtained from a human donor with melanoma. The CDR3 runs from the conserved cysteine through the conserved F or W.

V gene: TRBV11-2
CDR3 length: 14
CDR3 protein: CASSPLGQGDTQYF

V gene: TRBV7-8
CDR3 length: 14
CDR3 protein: CASSSTSPQGEQFF

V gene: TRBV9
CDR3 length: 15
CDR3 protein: CASSRGGRDTDTQYF

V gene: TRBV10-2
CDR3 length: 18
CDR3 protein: CASSPGLAGGAAYNEQFF

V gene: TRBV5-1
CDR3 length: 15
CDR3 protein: CASSLDWTGLWLYTF

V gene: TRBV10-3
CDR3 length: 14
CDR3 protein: CASSVNMRGAEAFF

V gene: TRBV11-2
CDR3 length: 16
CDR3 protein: CASSPGLRGSTDTQYF

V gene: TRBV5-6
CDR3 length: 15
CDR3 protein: CASSLAGDGRNTIYF

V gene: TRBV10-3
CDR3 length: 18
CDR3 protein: CAISESRALAGPTDTQYF

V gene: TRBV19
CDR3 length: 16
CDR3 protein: CASSIAWTGGTDTQYF

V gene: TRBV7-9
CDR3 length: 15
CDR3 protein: CASSSAGGTYNEQFF

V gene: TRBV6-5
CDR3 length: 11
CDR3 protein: CASSPGLRQFF

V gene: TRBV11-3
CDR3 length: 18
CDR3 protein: CASSPDPGLAENYNEQFF